The following is a T cell receptor beta chain sequence with its context. Germline V CDR1 and CDR2: LNHNV, YYDKDF (reference sequence). The V end was cut by 1 base, the J end by 2 bases, with 14 bases between. The CDR3 loop spans 16 amino acids. This sample stems from a study of T cells in narcolepsy. TCRdb keeps only in-frame clones here, not all; method: immunoSEQ multiplex PCR. The repertoire holds about 24,000 clones, with approximately 62% as singletons. The chain joins TRBV15 to TRBJ1-1, with TRBD1 as a possible D gene (6 bases). The sequencing sample was made of memory (CD45RA-) CD4+ T cells from blood. The clonotype comes from a human donor in good health. CDR3 sequence (DNA): TGTGCCACCAGCAGAGGAGGGCGACAGGCCAACACTGAAGCTTTCTTT. It is translated as CATSRGGRQANTEAFF.